This TCR beta chain derives from a study of blood T cell repertoires in COVID-19 (dated by TCRdb to 2020 to 2021). For the wider study: Samples from collaborators originated in the United States, Italy and Spain and spanned both the acute and convalescent phases of COVID-19. The prospective study material was composed of cDNA or gDNA derived from T cells, B-cell-depleted T cells, or PBMCs. Subjects who had been exposed to COVID-19, were actively infected with it, or had recovered from it provided the deeply sampled blood TCRbeta repertoires that made up the dataset. The repertoires were released in a freely available public database meant as a resource for research on the immune response to SARS-CoV-2. The samples were drawn from two sources: the first 160 participants of the ongoing ImmuneRACE study, and fewer than 1,500 subjects contributed by 6 global collaborators. A de-identified subject ID, COVID-19 status, age in years and sex were almost always included in the sample metadata. Where HLA class I and class II types were available, the types were taken from metadata supplied by the sample provider, not from assay-based typing. The investigation overall reported the following: The amount of clinical and demographic metadata varied by source and participant and was provided uncurated.

Whole blood was collected in K2EDTA tubes by collaborating institutions according to the institutions' own protocols. For TCRbeta analysis, collaborators shipped samples as frozen whole blood, isolated PBMCs, or DNA extracted from either of those sample types. TCRbeta CDR3 regions were amplified from genomic DNA by means of the immunoSEQ Assay, a bias-controlled multiplex PCR. For the original study's pipeline: Within the assay, amplification of reference gene primers was used to estimate how many nucleated cells each sample contained. To quantify the absolute abundance of each unique TCRbeta CDR3 rearrangement, sequence reads were collapsed and filtered. For each sample, productive Simpson clonality was calculated as the square root of Simpson's diversity index across productive rearrangements. The immuneACCESS repertoire file appears here via TCRdb, limited to in-frame rearrangements. These files lack a portion of the clones; in checked studies, under half of the deficit traces to unresolved V genes, and the cause of the others is not known. D and trimming were read from the DNA, whereas the V and J calls and clone size are those reported in that table. The sample table lists tens of thousands of clones, around 83% of them with a count of one. The ten most abundant clones make up more than 5% of the sample.

With regard to this clone: It lacks a known antigen. Within one base of it there is no much larger clone, and no base qualities were kept.

The receptor was derived from a woman aged 60-75 years with acute or convalescent COVID-19. The specimen was peripheral blood.

The nucleotides read TGTGCCAGCAGTGACTCAGCAGGGGCATCCGGGGAGCTGTTTTTT. Its protein reads: CASSDSAGASGELFF. Recombination linked TRBV6-4 to TRBJ2-2; the D gene is perhaps TRBD1, from 6 matching bases. Spanning cysteine to phenylalanine, the CDR3 consists of 15 amino acids. Kept here is only the CDR3 DNA, which spans 45 bases and is read in frame from base 1. V is reduced by 0 bases and J by 6 bases, leaving a spacing of 11 bases between them. Sequences MRHNA (CDR1) and SNTAGT (CDR2) are obtained from the germline V gene.